The T cell receptor (beta chain) described here comes from a study of early T cells in non-severe SARS-CoV-2 infection. Whole-study context: Sequencing was performed on bulk RNA from unsorted whole blood, leaving chains unpaired.

Individual cDNA molecules each received unique molecular identifiers attached to them. A single record per CDR3 protein comes from TCRdb applying MiXCR to the 5' RACE reads. The sample shows fewer than 60,000 distinct CDR3 sequences, 9.5% to 11% of them seen only once. CDR3 size: 15 residues. With V trimmed by 4 bases and J by 5 bases, 7 bases remained unmatched. CDR1 and CDR2 (germline): MDHEN, SYDVKM. This receptor was taken from an adult who was a healthcare worker with PCR-confirmed SARS-CoV-2 infection or an uninfected control (not recorded which). The chain carries TRBV28 and TRBJ2-5, with 10 bases fitting TRBD1. Sequenced sample: whole blood. CDR3 loop: CASSSRTGGKETQYF. Here the CDR3 DNA reads TGTGCCAGCAGTTCCAGGACAGGGGGAAAGGAGACCCAGTACTTC.